The 30 T cell receptor beta chains given below trace back to one sample, sequenced in a study of T cell responses to AZD1222 COVID-19 vaccine. Method: immunoSEQ multiplex PCR; TCRdb's copy keeps in-frame clones and lacks some. The sample records 100,000 to 110,000 clones, approximately 87% being singletons. The sequencing here drew on peripheral blood, taken on day 0 of AZD1222 vaccination. These receptors came from an adult in good health.

V gene TRBV5-4 combines with J gene TRBJ1-1; TRBD1 is a possible D gene (6 bases). The CDR3 length is 16 residues. CDR1 and CDR2 from the germline V gene are SGHNT and YYREEE (reference sequence). The V end was cut by 1 base, the J end by 7 bases, with 20 bases between. CDR3 loop: CASSLNALRGSGEAFF. The CDR3 DNA sequence: TGTGCCAGCAGCTTGAACGCACTTAGGGGGTCAGGTGAAGCTTTCTTT.

The rearrangement links TRBV7-2 to TRBJ2-5; 8 bases are a match to TRBD1. Trimming cost V 2 bases and J 5 bases; bases outside gene matches: 7. The CDR3 runs 15 residues. Per the germline V gene, CDR1 is SGHTA and CDR2 is FQGNSA. The CDR3 bases are TGTGCCAGCAGCTTAACCAGGGGGCGAAGGGAGACCCAGTACTTC. It specifies CASSLTRGRRETQYF. Variable domain in full (rest from reference TRBV7-2 and TRBJ2-5): GAGVSQSPSNKVTEKGKDVELRCDPISGHTALYWYRQSLGQGLEFLIYFQGNSAPDKSGLPSDRFSAERTGGSVSTLTIQRTQQEDSAVYLCASSLTRGRRETQYFGPGTRLLVL.

This clone came up a few times. V usage is TRBV19 and J usage is TRBJ1-2; TRBD1 is a possible D gene (5 bases). The germline V and J ends were trimmed by 8 bases and 4 bases, with 17 bases remaining between them. In germline, CDR1 is LNHDA, CDR2 SQIVND (reference sequence). The CDR3 is made up of 14 amino acids. CDR3 bases: TGTGCCAGTCGCACCCAGGGCATACCCTATGGCTACACCTTC. Protein sequence: CASRTQGIPYGYTF.

This clone was detected only a few times. The V gene is TRBV19, the J gene TRBJ1-2; D remains ambiguous. The CDR3 spans 17 residues. The germline V gene has CDR1 LNHDA and CDR2 SQIVND (reference sequence). The ends were cut back, 7 bases at V and 0 bases at J, with 21 bases in the middle. The CDR3 is CASKRDTLPPTNYGYTF. CDR3 DNA: TGTGCCAGTAAAAGAGACACGTTGCCCCCTACTAACTATGGCTACACCTTC. The full variable domain, in which reference TRBV19 and TRBJ1-2 provide the parts outside the CDR3, is DGGITQSPKYLFRKEGQNVTLSCEQNLNHDAMYWYRQDPGQGLRLIYYSQIVNDFQKGDIAEGYSVSREKKESFPLTVTSAQKNPTAFYLCASKRDTLPPTNYGYTFGSGTRLTVV.

On this clone itself: Different DNA sequences within this sample yield the same CDR3. The chain employs TRBV5-1 and TRBJ1-2; 7 nucleotides match TRBD1. There are 13 residues in the CDR3. The germline V gene has CDR1 SGHRS and CDR2 YFSETQ. The trim removed 4 bases at V and 2 bases at J, leaving 2 bases unmatched. The CDR3 coding sequence is TGCGCCAGCAGCCTGGGACAGAACTATGGCTACACCTTC. This sequence encodes CASSLGQNYGYTF. Looking up the rest from reference TRBV5-1 and TRBJ1-2 gives the full variable domain: KAGVTQTPRYLIKTRGQQVTLSCSPISGHRSVSWYQQTPGQGLQFLFEYFSETQRNKGNFPGRFSGRQFSNSRSEMNVSTLELGDSALYLCASSLGQNYGYTFGSGTRLTVV.

This chain uses TRBV13 with TRBJ1-4, with D possibly TRBD1 on 6 matching bases. The CDR3 runs 13 residues. V was clipped by 5 bases and J by 6 bases, with 10 bases between them. Germline CDR1 PRHDT, CDR2 FYEKMQ (reference sequence). The CDR3 sequence is CASSTRQDEKLFF. CDR3 nucleotide sequence: TGTGCCAGCAGCACCCGACAGGATGAAAAACTGTTTTTT. The whole variable domain, remainder taken from reference TRBV13 and TRBJ1-4, is AAGVIQSPRHLIKEKRETATLKCYPIPRHDTVYWYQQGPGQDPQFLISFYEKMQSDKGSIPDRFSAQQFSDYHSELNMSSLELGDSALYFCASSTRQDEKLFFGSGTQLSVL.

This clone showed up just a few times. CDR3 protein: CASSQGSPPHTQYF. CDR3 DNA: TGTGCCAGCAGCCAAGGTAGTCCGCCCCATACGCAGTATTTT. This rearrangement joins TRBV4-2 to TRBJ2-3; D is ambiguous. The CDR3 spans 14 residues. Germline lookup yields CDR1 LGHNA and CDR2 YNFKEQ. With 1 base removed from V and 7 bases from J, the gap between germline ends came to 12 bases.

V is TRBV6-5 and J is TRBJ1-6; a weak D match, TRBD1 (5 bases). The V end lost 5 bases, the J end lost 10 bases, and 12 bases lay between the germline ends. Germline CDR1 and CDR2: MNHEY and SVGAGI. This CDR3 contains 13 residues. This CDR3 is CASSNLRDSPLHF. The CDR3 nucleotides read TGTGCCAGCAGTAATCTCAGGGACTCACCCCTCCACTTT.

The CDR3 nucleotides read TGCGCCAGCAGCCTCCTATCAGATACGCAGTATTTT. Translating it yields CASSLLSDTQYF. J is TRBJ2-3 and V is TRBV10-2, with D unclear. Trimming shortened V by 6 bases and J by 4 bases, and 8 bases separated the two germline ends. This CDR3 has 12 residues. The germline V gene has CDR1 WSHSY and CDR2 SAAADI.

The rearrangement joins TRBV4-1 to TRBJ2-7; perhaps TRBD1 as D (6 bases). This CDR3 region has 15 residues. The V and J ends lost 4 bases and 3 bases respectively, with 16 bases between them. CDR1 is MGHRA, CDR2 YSYEKL, per germline. The CDR3 here is CASSPQGGPRYEQYF. CDR3 nucleotides: TGCGCCAGCAGCCCCCAAGGGGGACCGCGCTACGAGCAGTACTTC.

The chain is built from TRBV7-2 and TRBJ2-1; TRBD2 aligns across 15 bases. V was clipped by 4 bases and J by 9 bases; unmatched bases: 10. The CDR3 has 17 amino acids. In germline, CDR1 is SGHTA, CDR2 FQGNSA. CDR3 in amino acids: CASSSRGLAGGFREQFF. CDR3 nucleotides: TGTGCCAGCAGCTCCAGAGGACTAGCGGGAGGGTTTCGTGAGCAGTTCTTC.

In nucleotides, the CDR3 is TGTGCCAGCTCCCCTCAAGACAGCAAGAATTCACCCCTCCACTTT. It is translated as CASSPQDSKNSPLHF. This chain connects TRBV18 to TRBJ1-6, with D perhaps matching TRBD1 (5 bases). The germline gives CDR1 KGHSH, CDR2 LQKENI. This CDR3 comprises 15 residues. V was trimmed by 6 bases and J by 7 bases, leaving 16 bases between them.

This chain links TRBV11-3 with TRBJ2-7; D unresolved. Germline CDR1 reads SGHNT; CDR2 reads YENEEA. The CDR3 loop spans 12 amino acids. Between the trimmed V and J ends, which lost 4 bases and 4 bases, there was a span of 8 bases. CDR3 DNA: TGTGCCAGCAGCTCCCAGGTGTACGAGCAGTACTTC. It yields the protein CASSSQVYEQYF.

The genes are TRBV27 and TRBJ2-1, with 12 bases identical to TRBD2. Germline CDR1 and CDR2: MNHEY and SMNVEV (reference sequence). The CDR3 spans 17 residues. The V gene end was trimmed by 4 bases and the J gene end by 4 bases; junction bases not matched to a gene: 8. In DNA form, the CDR3 reads TGTGCCAGCAGTTCCCTAAAACTAGCGGGAGGTTACAATGAGCAGTTCTTC. The encoded protein is CASSSLKLAGGYNEQFF.

This chain links TRBV2 with TRBJ2-1; 7 bases are a match to TRBD2. Germline loops: CDR1 SNHLY, CDR2 FYNNEI. The CDR3 consists of 15 residues. After removal of 7 bases from V and 5 bases from J, the junction contained 11 bases not matched to a gene. The CDR3 DNA follows: TGTGCCAGCACCGGACGGGGGGTTCCCCACAATGAGCAGTTCTTC. Amino acids: CASTGRGVPHNEQFF.

The CDR3 coding sequence is TGTGCCAGTAGTATAGAGATCGACAGGTCCTACGAGCAGTACTTC. This translates into CASSIEIDRSYEQYF. The chain uses TRBV19 and TRBJ2-7, with D maybe TRBD1 (6 bases). The germline V gene encodes CDR1 LNHDA and CDR2 SQIVND (reference sequence). The V end lost 0 bases, the J end lost 1 base, and 10 bases lay between the germline ends. This CDR3 is built from 15 residues.

The chain combines TRBV15 with TRBJ2-1; 7 positions match TRBD2. The CDR3 length is 14 residues. Losses at the gene ends were 0 bases for V and 9 bases for J; bases not matched to a gene: 5. Per the germline V gene, CDR1 is LNHNV and CDR2 is YYDKDF (reference sequence). The CDR3 sequence is CATSRDGLVGEQFF. The CDR3 DNA is TGTGCCACCAGCAGAGACGGACTAGTTGGTGAGCAGTTCTTC.

The V gene is TRBV6-6, the J gene TRBJ2-7; TRBD1 matches at 7 bases. This CDR3 spans 15 amino acids. The ends lost 6 bases at V and 3 bases at J; junction bases unmatched: 11. The germline V gene has CDR1 MNHNY and CDR2 SVGAGI (reference sequence). The CDR3 region is CASSTIPGQIYEQYF. CDR3 DNA sequence: TGTGCCAGCAGCACCATTCCGGGACAGATCTACGAGCAGTACTTC.

The chain joins TRBV15 to TRBJ1-1; D is uncertain. Deletions cut 3 bases from V and 3 bases from J, with 8 bases between. CDR1 and CDR2 from the germline V gene are LNHNV and YYDKDF (reference sequence). The CDR3 has 13 amino acids. CDR3 protein: CATSRERYTEAFF. CDR3 DNA: TGTGCCACCAGCAGGGAGAGGTACACTGAAGCTTTCTTT.

The J gene is TRBJ1-1, the V gene TRBV29-1, with unresolved D. The germline gives CDR1 SQVTM, CDR2 ANQGSEA. The CDR3 totals 12 residues. V was pared by 6 bases and J by 5 bases, with 13 bases between. Written as DNA, the CDR3 is TGCAGCGTAGAACCGGCAGGTACTGAAGCTTTCTTT. Translation gives CSVEPAGTEAFF.

The V call is TRBV7-9, the J call TRBJ1-2; D perhaps matches TRBD1 (5 bases). Looked up from germline, CDR1 is SEHNR and CDR2 is FQNEAQ (reference sequence). V lost 3 bases and J lost 8, with 16 bases in between. This CDR3 region has 14 residues. The CDR3 coding sequence is TGTGCCAGCAGCTTCTCGGATATCCAGGGCGGCTACACCTTC. This translates into CASSFSDIQGGYTF.

The rearrangement uses TRBV5-4 and TRBJ2-7, with 7 bases identical to TRBD1. V lost 3 bases, J lost 4 bases, and 4 bases stayed unmatched. The CDR3 runs to 13 residues. Germline CDR1 and CDR2: SGHNT and YYREEE (reference sequence). CDR3 residues: CASSSLQGYEQYF. The DNA for the CDR3 is TGTGCCAGCAGCTCGTTACAGGGGTACGAGCAGTACTTC.

CDR3 sequence (DNA): TGTGCCAGCAGCCAGAGTGTACAAAACAATGAGCAGTTCTTC. The encoded protein is CASSQSVQNNEQFF. This chain joins TRBV4-2 and TRBJ2-1; D gene uncertain. Germline loops: CDR1 LGHNA, CDR2 YNFKEQ. V gave up 3 bases and J gave up 5 bases, with 11 bases separating them. CDR3 length equals 14 residues.

The chain links TRBV20-1 to TRBJ1-1; D uncertain. There are 11 residues in the CDR3. Germline assignment: CDR1 DFQATT and CDR2 SNEGSKA (reference sequence). Trimming removed 0 bases from V and 2 bases from J, with 1 base in between. CDR3 residues: CSARDNTEAFF. CDR3 nucleotides: TGCAGTGCTAGAGATAACACTGAAGCTTTCTTT.

This clone was counted between two and nine times. The V gene is TRBV5-1, the J gene TRBJ1-3; 7 bases line up with TRBD1. After removal of 1 base from V and 2 bases from J, the junction contained 3 bases not matched to a gene. This CDR3 has 15 residues. The germline V gene encodes CDR1 SGHRS and CDR2 YFSETQ. The CDR3 protein is CASSLTQGAGNTIYF. CDR3 sequence (DNA): TGCGCCAGCAGCTTGACCCAGGGGGCTGGAAACACCATATATTTT. The variable domain in full, with the rest retrieved from reference TRBV5-1 and TRBJ1-3, is KAGVTQTPRYLIKTRGQQVTLSCSPISGHRSVSWYQQTPGQGLQFLFEYFSETQRNKGNFPGRFSGRQFSNSRSEMNVSTLELGDSALYLCASSLTQGAGNTIYFGEGSWLTVV.

This sequence joins TRBV14 and TRBJ2-2; D gene ambiguous. Trimming pared 6 bases from V and 1 base from J, leaving 12 bases between. Germline assignment: CDR1 SGHDN and CDR2 FVKESK. CDR3 length equals 15 residues. As DNA, the CDR3 is TGTGCCAGCAGTCCGGGTCCTCGGAACACCGGGGAGCTGTTTTTT. As protein: CASSPGPRNTGELFF.

The V gene is TRBV19, the J gene TRBJ1-3; no clear D gene. The V and J ends lost 2 bases and 2 bases respectively, with 10 bases between them. Germline values: CDR1 LNHDA, CDR2 SQIVND (reference sequence). The CDR3 runs to 15 residues. The CDR3 loop is CASSIKERAGNTIYF. In DNA, the CDR3 is TGTGCCAGTAGTATAAAGGAAAGGGCTGGAAACACCATATATTTT.

This chain links TRBV11-2 with TRBJ1-2; no clear D. V shed 0 bases and J shed 11 bases, with 7 bases lying between them. CDR1 SGHAT and CDR2 FQNNGV come from the germline V gene. The CDR3 length is 11 residues. The DNA of the CDR3 is TGTGCCAGCAGCTTAGAGTCGTGGTACACCTTC. Its translation is CASSLESWYTF. The full variable domain, completed using reference TRBV11-2 and TRBJ1-2, is EAGVAQSPRYKIIEKRQSVAFWCNPISGHATLYWYQQILGQGPKLLIQFQNNGVVDDSQLPKDRFSAERLKGVDSTLKIQPAKLEDSAVYLCASSLESWYTFGSGTRLTVV.

The chain couples TRBV5-1 to TRBJ1-5; 9 bases fit TRBD1. The CDR3 totals 15 residues. Germline CDR1 SGHRS, CDR2 YFSETQ. J gave up 4 bases and V 2 bases, and 4 bases lay outside the gene matches. The CDR3 loop reads CASSLGTGFNQPQHF. CDR3 bases: TGCGCCAGCAGCTTAGGGACAGGGTTTAATCAGCCCCAGCATTTT.

This clone was seen a single time. The chain couples TRBV2 to TRBJ1-2; weak D call: TRBD1 (5 bases). The CDR3 has 15 residues. Germline V CDR1 and CDR2: SNHLY, FYNNEI. Trimming stripped 4 bases from V and 2 bases from J, with 14 bases between. CDR3 in amino acids: CASSAQGAVNYGYTF. CDR3 nucleotides: TGTGCCAGCAGTGCGCAGGGCGCGGTCAACTATGGCTACACCTTC.